This T cell receptor beta chain was captured by sequencing in a study of blood T cell repertoires in COVID-19. Background on the study: The United States, Italy and Spain supplied acute and convalescent COVID-19 samples. T cells, B-cell-depleted T cells, or PBMCs provided the cDNA or gDNA that served as material.

Original processing methods: It was from reference gene primer amplification that nucleated cell counts were estimated. Here immunoSEQ multiplex PCR was the method, and the copy in TCRdb shows in-frame clones only, minus some. The DNA gave D and trimming, while V, J and clone size come from that table. The data contain about 250,000 clones, roughly 84% of them singletons. Sequences were obtained from peripheral blood. This clonotype originated in a woman aged 40-49 years who had recovered from COVID-19.

The DNA of the CDR3 is TGTGCCTGCGACAGGTATACCTACAATGAGCAGTTCTTC. It codes for CACDRYTYNEQFF. The V and J genes are TRBV30 and TRBJ2-1; tentatively, D is TRBD1 (6 bases). There are 13 residues in the CDR3. Germline V gene sequence: CDR1 GTSNPN, CDR2 SVGIG (reference sequence). Deletions cut 6 bases from V and 2 bases from J, with 11 bases between.